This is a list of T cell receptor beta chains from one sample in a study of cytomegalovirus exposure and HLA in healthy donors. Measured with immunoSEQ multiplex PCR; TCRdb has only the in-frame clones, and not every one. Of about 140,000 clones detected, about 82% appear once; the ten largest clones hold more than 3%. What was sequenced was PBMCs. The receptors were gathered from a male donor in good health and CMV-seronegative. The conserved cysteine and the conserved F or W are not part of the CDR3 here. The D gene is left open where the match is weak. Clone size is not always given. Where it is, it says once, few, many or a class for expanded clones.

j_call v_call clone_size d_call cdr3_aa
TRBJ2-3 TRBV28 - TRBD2 ASRRAGVGVDTQY
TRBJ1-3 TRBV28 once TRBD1 ASSLVKGQGALRNTIY
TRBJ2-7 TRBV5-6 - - ASSLDQAILYEQY
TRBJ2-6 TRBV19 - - ASRLGVGANVLT
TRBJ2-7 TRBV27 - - ASSSASASYEQY
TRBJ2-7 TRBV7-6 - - ASSPMGPLALYEQY
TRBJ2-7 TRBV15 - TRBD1 ATSRVDRGNEQY
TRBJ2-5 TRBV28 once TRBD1 ASSVNSGTDQETQY
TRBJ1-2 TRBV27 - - ASSLSSRGWYGYT
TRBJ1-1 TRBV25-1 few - ASSEFAEPEAF
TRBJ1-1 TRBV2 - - ASYAVEAF
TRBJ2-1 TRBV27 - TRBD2 ASTYQAGVYNEQF
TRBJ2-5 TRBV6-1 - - ASSEVPSRRETQY
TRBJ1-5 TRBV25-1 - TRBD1 ATLSTDNRGRHQPQH
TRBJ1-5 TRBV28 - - ASGSGRNQPQH
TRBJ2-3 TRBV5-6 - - ASTRRGADTQY
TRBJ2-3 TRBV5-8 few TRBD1 ASSLGQGKWGDTQY
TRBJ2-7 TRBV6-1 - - ASSDRTVGNEQY
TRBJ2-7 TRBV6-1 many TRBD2 ASSEGTSGIGGQY
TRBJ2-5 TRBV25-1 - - ASSDRGVQY
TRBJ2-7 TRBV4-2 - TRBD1 ASSQHNRGDYEQY
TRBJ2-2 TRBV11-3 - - ASSLVSPAGNTGELF
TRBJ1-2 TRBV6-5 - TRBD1 ASSYSGRQGAGYT
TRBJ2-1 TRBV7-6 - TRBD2 ASSFMGLLNNEQF
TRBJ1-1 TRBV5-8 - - ASSLGLGTQNTEAF
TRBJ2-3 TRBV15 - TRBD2 ATSRELAGGLLSTDTQY
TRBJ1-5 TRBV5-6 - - ASSFYGVSNQPQH
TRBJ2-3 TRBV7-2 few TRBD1 AIQGERSGTDTQY
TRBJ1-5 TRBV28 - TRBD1 ASSFRGWGNQPQH
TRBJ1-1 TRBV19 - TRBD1 ASSRQGSNTEAF
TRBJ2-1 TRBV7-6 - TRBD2 ASSSSGRGYWGEQF
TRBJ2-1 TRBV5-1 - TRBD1 ASSMEQGILF
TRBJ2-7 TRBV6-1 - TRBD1 ASSETRGQGYEQY
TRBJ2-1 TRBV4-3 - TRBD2 ASSQDGAGGNNEQF
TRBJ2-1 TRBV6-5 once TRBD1 ASRGQGIHNEQF
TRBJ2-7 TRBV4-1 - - ASSQINRVTSEQY
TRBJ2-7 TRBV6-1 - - ASSGTEFYEQY
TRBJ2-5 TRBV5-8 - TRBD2 ASSLGSGVKETQY
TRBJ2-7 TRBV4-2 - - ASSQDFRASSISGDEQY
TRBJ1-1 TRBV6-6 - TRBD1 ASSWSGGNTEAF
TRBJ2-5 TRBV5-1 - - ASSLVGDLNFQETQY
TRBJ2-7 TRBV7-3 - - SSSFSPPPGEQY
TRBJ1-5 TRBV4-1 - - ASSLELTSINQPQH
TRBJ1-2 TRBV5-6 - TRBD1 ASSLRTGYYGYT
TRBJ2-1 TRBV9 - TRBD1 ASSVVGDSNNEQF
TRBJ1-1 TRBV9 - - ASSAPPPGTEAF
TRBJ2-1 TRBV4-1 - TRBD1 ASSQDSPRDRANEQF
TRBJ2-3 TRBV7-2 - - ASSPFRSTDTQY
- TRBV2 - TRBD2 ASSEGLAGGFSSYEQY
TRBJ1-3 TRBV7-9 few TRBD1 ASSSTLDRGLSSGNTIY
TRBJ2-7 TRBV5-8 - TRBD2 ASSPSGSVQY
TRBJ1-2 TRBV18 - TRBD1 ASSTTGGNYGYT
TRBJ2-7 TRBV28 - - ASSLYQAPATRQY
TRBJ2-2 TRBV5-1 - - ASSLAVGRNGELF